This T cell receptor (beta chain) was sequenced during a study of T-cell memory formation after mild COVID-19. This clonotype was found a few times. TCRdb used MiXCR to reprocess the 5' RACE reads, holding one entry per CDR3 protein. The sample has about 110,000 distinct CDR3 sequences; 13% to 15% are singletons. Deletions cut 4 bases from V and 10 bases from J, with 15 bases between. Germline CDR1 and CDR2: SGHRS and YFSETQ. This CDR3 has 13 residues. V is TRBV5-1 and J is TRBJ2-1; D is possibly TRBD1 (5 bases). This receptor was taken from a man aged 18 to 29 who had mild COVID-19 (a few samples of this study predate the infection). Cell type and time point are not known. Sample: PBMCs or a T cell subset sorted from them (not recorded which). CDR3 DNA: TGCGCCAGCAGCGAATACAAGGGGAACGAGCAGTTCTTC. It encodes CASSEYKGNEQFF.